This TCR beta chain was sequenced during a study of T-cell memory formation after mild COVID-19. TCR alpha and TCR beta cDNA libraries carrying sample barcodes and UMIs were produced by 5'RACE using constant-segment primers. TCRdb called the 5' RACE reads again in MiXCR, with one record for every CDR3 protein. The table shows hundreds of thousands of distinct CDR3 sequences, with roughly 18% occurring only once. Notes on the study in general: Clones that contracted clustered mainly in CM and EM if CD4+ and in EMRA if CD8+.

This clonotype was observed a handful of times. Its antigen remains unidentified. Trimming pared 3 bases from V and 1 base from J, leaving 11 bases between. From germline, CDR1 is LGHNA and CDR2 YSLEER. CDR3 size: 15 residues. Sequenced: PBMCs or a T cell subset sorted from them (not recorded which). V is TRBV4-3 and J is TRBJ2-3, with D hard to call. The receptor comes from an adult woman who had mild COVID-19 (a few samples of this study predate the infection). Cell type and time point are not known. CDR3 in amino acids: CASSHPGSGTDTQYF. The CDR3 bases are TGCGCCAGCAGCCACCCTGGGTCGGGCACAGATACGCAGTATTTT.